This record concerns one T cell receptor (beta chain) sequence. Data came from immunoSEQ multiplex PCR; TCRdb stores just in-frame clones and leaves some out. The sample holds approximately 86,000 clones, about nine tenths seen once. The sample belongs to a study of OX40 agonist ivuxolimab in advanced cancers. Study background: Intravenous ivuxolimab was administered to patients every 2 weeks at 0.01 to 10 mg/kg. The dose-escalation cohort had hepatocellular carcinoma, melanoma, renal cell or head and neck cancer.

Germline values: CDR1 SEHNR, CDR2 FQNEAQ (reference sequence). V lost 5 bases to trimming and J lost 3 bases; unmatched junction nucleotides: 5. The CDR3 extends over 14 amino acids. Any history of autoimmune disease or systemic immunosuppression disqualified patients. The source material was CD4+ or CD8+ T cells sorted from blood, sampled in a trial of the OX40 agonist ivuxolimab. The chain couples TRBV7-9 to TRBJ1-1; 8 nucleotides match TRBD1. The source is an adult with an advanced solid tumor such as melanoma, head and neck, liver or kidney cancer. Here the CDR3 reads CASSTGGGDTEAFF. For the CDR3, the DNA is TGTGCCAGCAGCACAGGGGGAGGGGACACTGAAGCTTTCTTT.